This T cell receptor (beta chain) originates from a study of control samples from healthy donors and cancer patients. Looked up from germline, CDR1 is MDHEN and CDR2 is SYDVKM. Trimming removed 5 bases from V and 6 bases from J; junction bases left unmatched: 3. CDR3 length: 14 amino acids. The table came from immunoSEQ multiplex PCR; TCRdb's copy has only in-frame clones and leaves some out. The sample records 150,000 to 200,000 clones, roughly 90% being singletons. This TCR was recovered from a woman in her 30s in good health. The V call is TRBV28, the J call TRBJ2-7, with 14 bases fitting TRBD2. Sequenced material: blood. The CDR3 sequence is CASSRGLAGGEQYF. The CDR3 DNA reads as TGTGCCAGCAGTCGCGGACTAGCGGGAGGCGAGCAGTACTTC. Full variable domain (rest looked up from reference TRBV28 and TRBJ2-7): DVKVTQSSRYLVKRTGEKVFLECVQDMDHENMFWYRQDPGLGLRLIYFSYDVKMKEKGDIPEGYSVSREKKERFSLILESASTNQTSMYLCASSRGLAGGEQYFGPGTRLTVT.